This T cell receptor beta chain was found in a study of response to subunit inactivated influenza vaccine. Overall study findings and caveats: Authors suggested each seasonal flu vaccination may recruit only limited numbers of new T cells.

J was trimmed by 8 bases and V by 4 bases; bases with no gene match: 5. CDR3 length: 13 residues. The germline CDR1 and CDR2 sequences are LGHDT and YNNKEL (reference sequence). This clonotype was picked up a small number of times. The antigen remains undetermined. TCRdb itself ran the RT-PCR reads through MiXCR, one entry per CDR3 protein. This sample yields roughly 500,000 distinct CDR3 sequences, of which more than 15% are seen a single time; less than 4% belongs to the top ten. This TCR was recovered from a man aged 45-69 years who received an inactivated influenza vaccine. The sequenced sample was CD4+ T cells sorted from PBMCs, obtained 23 to 25 months after vaccination. V usage is TRBV3-1 and J usage is TRBJ1-2; 9 bases map to TRBD1. CDR3 sequence: CASSLTGGKGYTF. Written as DNA, the CDR3 is TGTGCCAGCAGCCTCACAGGGGGCAAGGGCTACACCTTC.